These 20 T cell receptor beta chains were sequenced from one sample in a study of Ad26.COV2.S vaccination and SARS-CoV-2 variants. Clones were sequenced by immunoSEQ multiplex PCR, and TCRdb holds only the in-frame ones, with some missing. The sample holds hundreds of thousands of clones, around nine tenths seen once. As for treatment: around 19 received Ad26.COV2.S at low or high dose, single or two shots; roughly five received placebo; per-sample allocation not given. Collection of samples fell on day 63 after the first vaccine or placebo injection. The sequences come from peripheral blood, collected in a trial of Ad26.COV2.S vaccine versus placebo. These TCRs come from a person aged 18-60 years who received the Ad26.COV2.S COVID-19 vaccine or a placebo.

This rearrangement joins TRBV25-1 to TRBJ1-6; TRBD1 might be the D (5 bases). The ends were cut back, 3 bases at V and 3 bases at J, with 15 bases in the middle. The V gene's germline CDR1 is MGHDK and CDR2 SYGVNS. The CDR3 runs to 17 residues. The DNA for the CDR3 is TGTGCCAGCAGTGACCTAACAGGCCCGGACTATAATTCACCCCTCCACTTT. As protein: CASSDLTGPDYNSPLHF.

This clone was picked up one time. The chain is built from TRBV7-2 and TRBJ2-2, with 13 nucleotides matching TRBD2. Per germline, CDR1 SGHTA and CDR2 FQGNSA. This CDR3 is built from 18 residues. The V gene end was trimmed by 6 bases and the J gene end by 0 bases; junction bases not matched to a gene: 7. The CDR3 DNA reads TGTGCCAGCAGAAAACTAGCGGGGGGGTTCGCGAACACCGGGGAGCTGTTTTTT. Translated: CASRKLAGGFANTGELFF.

This clone was seen a single time. V usage is TRBV5-1 and J usage is TRBJ1-1; D gene ambiguous. CDR3 length equals 12 residues. The germline gives CDR1 SGHRS, CDR2 YFSETQ. The V gene lost 0 bases and the J gene lost 7 bases, with 7 bases spanning the gap. The CDR3 DNA reads as TGCGCCAGCAGCTTGGATCGGTTTGAAGCTTTCTTT. Amino acids: CASSLDRFEAFF.

The rearrangement links TRBV27 to TRBJ2-5, with D possibly being TRBD2 (6 bases). Germline V gene sequence: CDR1 MNHEY, CDR2 SMNVEV (reference sequence). V gave up 5 bases and J gave up 4 bases, with 11 bases separating them. This CDR3 region has 13 residues. CDR3 DNA: TGTGCCAGCAGTCTCACTAGCCGAGAGACCCAGTACTTC. Protein: CASSLTSRETQYF.

The chain recombines TRBV12-3 or TRBV12-4 with TRBJ2-3; TRBD2 matches 11 bases. The ends lost 6 bases at V and 4 bases at J; junction bases unmatched: 0. CDR3 size: 13 residues. The CDR3 sequence: CASRLAGADTQYF. CDR3 sequence (DNA): TGTGCCAGCAGACTAGCGGGAGCAGATACGCAGTATTTT.

The gene calls are TRBV19 and TRBJ2-1, with D perhaps matching TRBD2 (5 bases). Germline loops: CDR1 LNHDA, CDR2 SQIVND (reference sequence). V gave up 8 bases and J gave up 2 bases, with 10 bases separating them. CDR3 size: 13 residues. The CDR3 protein is CASASSPYNEQFF. Here the CDR3 DNA reads TGTGCCAGTGCTAGCTCCCCCTACAATGAGCAGTTCTTC.

V gene TRBV19 combines with J gene TRBJ1-4; D may be TRBD1 (5 bases). The V and J ends lost 2 bases and 10 bases respectively, with 14 bases between them. The CDR3 spans 14 residues. Germline assignment: CDR1 LNHDA and CDR2 SQIVND (reference sequence). Here the CDR3 DNA reads TGTGCCAGTAGTATATCGGGAAGAAGGGGAAAACTGTTTTTT. Its translation: CASSISGRRGKLFF.

This clone was seen only once. This chain links TRBV5-1 with TRBJ2-4; 7 bases map to TRBD2. V was clipped by 4 bases and J by 15 bases; unmatched bases: 10. The CDR3 runs 12 residues. Germline assignment: CDR1 SGHRS and CDR2 YFSETQ. The CDR3 loop reads CASSVEREELYF. For the CDR3, the DNA is TGCGCCAGCAGCGTAGAGCGGGAAGAGTTGTACTTC.

This chain uses TRBV29-1 with TRBJ1-1; no firm D call. The CDR3 is 12 amino acids. The ends were cut back, 4 bases at V and 3 bases at J, with 9 bases in the middle. Germline V lookup: CDR1 SQVTM, CDR2 ANQGSEA. CDR3 sequence reads: CSVGAADTEAFF. CDR3 sequence (DNA): TGCAGCGTTGGAGCAGCGGACACTGAAGCTTTCTTT.

V and J are TRBV6-1 and TRBJ1-4, with TRBD1 as a possible D gene (5 bases). From germline, CDR1 is MNHNS and CDR2 SASEGT. The CDR3 extends over 17 amino acids. Trimming cost V 2 bases and J 0 bases, with 13 bases left between them. DNA of the CDR3: TGTGCCAGCAGTGAACCAGGGCGAGGAGCAACTAATGAAAAACTGTTTTTT. Its protein product is CASSEPGRGATNEKLFF.

This clone was detected a few times. CDR3 coding DNA: TGTGCCAGCAGAGGGGCCGATTATAATTCACCCCTCCACTTT. It encodes CASRGADYNSPLHF. The chain recombines TRBV27 with TRBJ1-6, with D maybe TRBD1 (5 bases). Germline values: CDR1 MNHEY, CDR2 SMNVEV (reference sequence). The CDR3 covers 14 residues. Trimming cost V 6 bases and J 4 bases, with 10 bases left between them.

The chain combines TRBV7-8 with TRBJ2-7; D remains unclear. The CDR3 extends over 16 amino acids. Deletions cut 1 base from V and 0 bases from J, with 13 bases between. Looked up from germline, CDR1 is SGHVS and CDR2 is FQNEAQ. CDR3 in amino acids: CASSLGGIWGSYEQYF. The CDR3, as DNA: TGTGCCAGCAGCTTAGGCGGCATTTGGGGCTCCTACGAGCAGTACTTC.

The chain is built from TRBV30 and TRBJ2-7; TRBD1 matches 7 bases. The J segment lost 2 bases and the V segment lost 8 bases, leaving 6 bases of the junction unmatched. This CDR3 contains 12 residues. Germline V gene lookup returns CDR1 GTSNPN and CDR2 SVGIG (reference sequence). The CDR3 DNA follows: TGTGCCGGACAGGAAAATCCCTACGAGCAGTACTTC. The encoded protein is CAGQENPYEQYF.

This chain connects TRBV7-8 to TRBJ2-1; 7 bases align to TRBD2. The CDR3 extends over 16 amino acids. Germline V gene data show CDR1 as SGHVS and CDR2 as FQNEAQ. With V trimmed by 5 bases and J by 0 bases, 7 bases remained unmatched. CDR3 sequence (DNA): TGTGCCAGCAGCCTGAAGCGGGGCGGCTCCTACAATGAGCAGTTCTTC. Its translation: CASSLKRGGSYNEQFF.

The chain is built from TRBV28 and TRBJ1-5, with TRBD1 matching 8 bases. This CDR3 comprises 17 residues. In germline, CDR1 is MDHEN, CDR2 SYDVKM. The V gene end was trimmed by 5 bases and the J gene end by 6 bases; junction bases not matched to a gene: 15. CDR3 in amino acids: CASSNSSPGGVGQPQHF. DNA for the CDR3: TGTGCCAGCAGTAATTCCTCCCCAGGGGGCGTAGGTCAGCCCCAGCATTTT.

This clone was observed a single time. V is TRBV20-1 and J is TRBJ2-6; D remains ambiguous. This CDR3 has 11 amino acids. V was clipped by 2 bases and J by 6 bases, with 2 bases between them. Germline V gene lookup returns CDR1 DFQATT and CDR2 SNEGSKA (reference sequence). The CDR3 coding sequence is TGCAGTGCTAGACAGGCCAACGTCCTGACTTTC. Its protein is CSARQANVLTF.

The chain uses TRBV28 and TRBJ2-7, with a tentative D call TRBD1 (5 bases). V shed 7 bases and J shed 2 bases, with 9 bases lying between them. Germline V CDR1 and CDR2: MDHEN, SYDVKM. The CDR3 sequence is 12 residues long. Written as DNA, the CDR3 is TGTGCCAGCACAGGGCAACCCTACGAGCAGTACTTC. It is translated as CASTGQPYEQYF.

This chain links TRBV30 with TRBJ2-7, with 8 bases identical to TRBD1. Germline V gene data show CDR1 as GTSNPN and CDR2 as SVGIG (reference sequence). Trimming cost V 3 bases and J 4 bases; bases outside gene matches: 11. The CDR3 totals 15 residues. In DNA, the CDR3 is TGTGCCTGGAGGAGACAGGGGCACGGGCGTTACGAGCAGTACTTC. It translates to CAWRRQGHGRYEQYF.

The chain carries TRBV3-1 (or the pseudogene TRBV3-2) and TRBJ2-2; the D call may be TRBD1 or TRBD2 (7 bases each). V was shortened by 0 bases and J by 3 bases, with 11 bases between the two germline ends. The CDR3 has 16 residues. The germline CDR1 and CDR2 sequences are LGHDT and YNNKEL (reference sequence). The CDR3 nucleotides are TGTGCCAGCAGCCAAGAGGCAGGGGGGGACACCGGGGAGCTGTTTTTT. Translation gives CASSQEAGGDTGELFF.

This clone has just one count. The V call is TRBV19, the J call TRBJ2-1, with TRBD1 matching over 10 bases. The CDR3 has 15 amino acids. In germline, CDR1 is LNHDA, CDR2 SQIVND (reference sequence). J lost 5 bases, V lost 3 bases, and 4 bases had no gene match. The DNA of the CDR3 is TGTGCCAGTAGTATTGGTGGGACAGGGGACAATGAGCAGTTCTTC. Protein sequence: CASSIGGTGDNEQFF.